The 31 T cell receptor beta chains listed next were all sequenced from one sample in a study of control samples from healthy donors and cancer patients. Repertoires were generated with immunoSEQ multiplex PCR, while TCRdb's copy carries only in-frame clones and drops some. The profile shows 150,000 to 160,000 clones, 94% of them singletons. Sequencing used blood. These receptors were collected from a man aged 40-55 years in good health.

The genes are TRBV19 and TRBJ1-6; D is possibly TRBD1 (5 bases). Trimming took 8 bases from V and 5 from J, leaving 16 bases between them. The germline V gene encodes CDR1 LNHDA and CDR2 SQIVND (reference sequence). The CDR3 is 15 residues long. In DNA form, the CDR3 reads TGTGCCAGTTGCCCCGACAGAACCAATAATTCACCCCTCCACTTT. It yields the protein CASCPDRTNNSPLHF.

Here the CDR3 reads CASSSVTPATNEKLFF. The CDR3, as DNA: TGTGCCAGCAGCTCGGTGACACCTGCAACTAATGAAAAACTGTTTTTT. This rearrangement joins TRBV3-1 (or the pseudogene TRBV3-2) to TRBJ1-4; D remains unclear. Trimming removed 5 bases at V and 0 bases at J, with 13 bases between. The length of the CDR3 is 16 residues. CDR1 LGHDT and CDR2 YNNKEL come from the germline V gene (reference sequence).

The chain employs TRBV7-2 and TRBJ1-4, with D possibly matching TRBD1 (5 bases). The CDR3 is 17 residues long. The V gene's germline CDR1 is SGHTA and CDR2 FQGNSA. V lost 0 bases and J lost 10, with 21 bases in between. The CDR3 DNA follows: TGTGCCAGCAGCTTAGCTTCGTCGGGGGGACGGCGAGGAAAACTGTTTTTT. It specifies CASSLASSGGRRGKLFF.

V usage is TRBV11-3 and J usage is TRBJ1-3; D ambiguous. Per germline, CDR1 SGHNT and CDR2 YENEEA. The length of the CDR3 is 12 residues. V was clipped by 3 bases and J by 1 base, with 1 base between them. CDR3 sequence (DNA): TGTGCCAGCAGCTTTTCTGGAAACACCATATATTTT. It encodes CASSFSGNTIYF.

This chain uses TRBV6-1 with TRBJ2-5; D is uncertain. The CDR3 is made up of 15 amino acids. CDR1 is MNHNS and CDR2 is SASEGT in the germline V gene. The ends were cut back, 2 bases at V and 5 bases at J, with 15 bases in the middle. CDR3 bases: TGTGCCAGCAGTGAACCCCTTAACGCTCTGGAGACCCAGTACTTC. Protein product: CASSEPLNALETQYF.

This chain connects TRBV9 to TRBJ2-2, with D perhaps given as TRBD1 or TRBD2 (6 bases each). The CDR3 is made up of 15 amino acids. V shed 2 bases and J shed 3 bases, with 11 bases lying between them. In germline, CDR1 is SGDLS, CDR2 YYNGEE. This chain's CDR3 is CASSVGGVDTGELFF. CDR3 nucleotides: TGTGCCAGCAGCGTCGGGGGCGTCGACACCGGGGAGCTGTTTTTT.

The chain recombines TRBV9 with TRBJ1-4; 7 positions agree with TRBD1. Unmatched junction bases numbered 6, after V lost 3 bases and J lost 4 bases. Germline CDR1 reads SGDLS; CDR2 reads YYNGEE. The CDR3 totals 15 residues. CDR3 amino acids: CASSGRDRDNEKLFF. CDR3 sequence (DNA): TGTGCCAGCAGCGGACGCGACAGGGATAATGAAAAACTGTTTTTT.

This chain connects TRBV3-1 (or the pseudogene TRBV3-2) to TRBJ1-1, with D possibly matching TRBD1 (6 bases). The CDR3 is 15 residues long. Trimming took 4 bases from V and 1 from J, leaving 13 bases between them. The germline V gene encodes CDR1 LGHDT and CDR2 YNNKEL (reference sequence). CDR3 sequence reads: CASSPTGQQNTEAFF. CDR3 DNA sequence: TGTGCCAGCAGCCCTACCGGACAGCAGAACACTGAAGCTTTCTTT.

The rearrangement links TRBV4-1 to TRBJ1-1; weak D call: TRBD1 (6 bases). V lost 0 bases and J 8 bases, leaving 16 bases between the germline ends. The germline gives CDR1 MGHRA, CDR2 YSYEKL. This CDR3 has 15 residues. The CDR3 DNA is TGCGCCAGCAGCCAAGATCAGAGGAGAACAGGGGAAGCTTTCTTT. Amino acids: CASSQDQRRTGEAFF.

The rearrangement uses TRBV7-2 and TRBJ2-3; D possibly matches TRBD1 or TRBD2 (6 bases each). V gave up 5 bases and J gave up 3 bases, with 15 bases separating them. The CDR3 covers 15 residues. The germline CDR1 and CDR2 sequences are SGHTA and FQGNSA. CDR3 region: CASSQPEGGTDTQYF. In DNA form, the CDR3 reads TGTGCCAGCAGCCAACCGGAGGGGGGTACAGATACGCAGTATTTT.

The genes are TRBV6-6 and TRBJ2-7, with 7 bases fitting TRBD1. The CDR3 sequence is 13 residues long. Germline loops: CDR1 MNHNY, CDR2 SVGAGI (reference sequence). J gave up 5 bases and V 1 base, and 2 bases lay outside the gene matches. The CDR3 spells CASSYYRGDEQYF. The CDR3 DNA sequence: TGTGCCAGCAGTTACTACAGGGGAGACGAGCAGTACTTC.

The gene calls are TRBV10-3 and TRBJ1-5, with D perhaps matching TRBD1 (6 bases). The germline V gene encodes CDR1 ENHRY and CDR2 SYGVKD. The CDR3 runs 13 residues. V was pared by 10 bases and J by 0 bases, with 10 bases between. The DNA for the CDR3 is TGTGCCACAGAGGACAGTAGCAATCAGCCCCAGCATTTT. As protein: CATEDSSNQPQHF.

This chain links TRBV18 with TRBJ1-1; 8 bases line up with TRBD1. V was pared by 6 bases and J by 1 base, with 19 bases of the junction left unmatched. The CDR3 has 19 residues. Germline V gene sequence: CDR1 KGHSH, CDR2 LQKENI. The CDR3 nucleotides are TGTGCCAGCTCCCTAAATCGACTTTCTCAGGGGGCAGGGAACACTGAAGCTTTCTTT. Its protein product is CASSLNRLSQGAGNTEAFF.

The rearrangement links TRBV28 to TRBJ1-5; D uncertain. This CDR3 is 14 amino acids long. V shed 3 bases and J shed 4 bases, with 10 bases lying between them. Germline values: CDR1 MDHEN, CDR2 SYDVKM. The CDR3 loop is CASSFGNGNQPQHF. In DNA form, the CDR3 reads TGTGCCAGCAGTTTCGGGAACGGGAATCAGCCCCAGCATTTT.

The chain recombines TRBV19 with TRBJ1-6, with a tentative D call TRBD1 (5 bases). V was trimmed by 4 bases and J by 9 bases, leaving 16 bases between them. The CDR3 extends over 15 amino acids. Germline assignment: CDR1 LNHDA and CDR2 SQIVND (reference sequence). The CDR3 DNA reads as TGTGCCAGTAGTACAGGGACCAGTCCAGGTTCACCCCTCCACTTT. The encoded protein is CASSTGTSPGSPLHF.

The rearrangement uses TRBV24-1 and TRBJ1-5, with D uncertain. This CDR3 spans 14 amino acids. Germline-derived CDR1 and CDR2 are KGHDR and SFDVKD. Trimming took 5 bases from V and 5 from J, leaving 12 bases between them. The chain's CDR3 is CATSAAHADQPQHF. In DNA form, the CDR3 reads TGTGCCACCAGTGCAGCACATGCAGATCAGCCCCAGCATTTT.

The J gene is TRBJ2-7, the V gene TRBV29-1; 7 bases are shared with TRBD1. Germline V gene sequence: CDR1 SQVTM, CDR2 ANQGSEA. J lost 3 bases, V lost 4 bases, and 12 bases had no gene match. The CDR3 loop spans 15 amino acids. The CDR3 DNA reads TGCAGCGTTGTTTCGGGTGACAGGGCCCTCTACGAGCAGTACTTC. Amino acids: CSVVSGDRALYEQYF.

The rearrangement joins TRBV27 to TRBJ2-3; 13 bases map to TRBD2. Germline CDR1 MNHEY, CDR2 SMNVEV (reference sequence). The CDR3 covers 17 residues. The V gene end was trimmed by 5 bases and the J gene end by 2 bases; junction bases not matched to a gene: 7. The CDR3 spells CASSPRGTSGVTDTQYF. CDR3 DNA sequence: TGTGCCAGCAGTCCCCGGGGGACTAGCGGGGTCACAGATACGCAGTATTTT.

This chain links TRBV5-1 with TRBJ1-2, with D uncertain. Trimming left V 0 bases short and J 4 bases short, with 13 bases between. The CDR3 has 15 amino acids. Germline V gene data show CDR1 as SGHRS and CDR2 as YFSETQ. This CDR3 reads CASSLDSLDSYGYTF. CDR3 nucleotide sequence: TGCGCCAGCAGCTTGGACAGCCTTGATTCCTATGGCTACACCTTC.

The rearrangement joins TRBV28 to TRBJ1-2; D uncertain. CDR3 length: 15 amino acids. CDR1 is MDHEN and CDR2 is SYDVKM in the germline V gene. The germline V and J ends were trimmed by 1 base and 8 bases, with 17 bases remaining between them. The CDR3 DNA reads TGTGCCAGCAGTTTATCACTGACGTCGGTGCGAGGCTACACCTTC. Translation gives CASSLSLTSVRGYTF.

The chain combines TRBV3-1 (or the pseudogene TRBV3-2) with TRBJ2-2, with unresolved D. Germline CDR1 and CDR2: LGHDT and YNNKEL (reference sequence). V gave up 5 bases and J gave up 1 base, with 5 bases separating them. The length of the CDR3 is 13 residues. The CDR3 loop is CASSSRNTGELFF. The CDR3 DNA follows: TGTGCCAGCAGCTCTCGGAACACCGGGGAGCTGTTTTTT.

This clone came up a few times. V is TRBV28 and J is TRBJ1-2, with D possibly being TRBD1 (6 bases). The CDR3 consists of 14 residues. Trimming removed 4 bases from V and 4 bases from J, with 13 bases in between. The V gene's germline CDR1 is MDHEN and CDR2 SYDVKM. CDR3 DNA sequence: TGTGCCAGCAGTTCACAGGGTCCCAGCTATGGCTACACCTTC. Its protein product is CASSSQGPSYGYTF.

The chain uses TRBV7-2 and TRBJ2-2, with 11 bases lining up with TRBD2. This CDR3 spans 16 amino acids. J gave up 4 bases and V 10 bases, and 11 bases lay outside the gene matches. CDR1 and CDR2 (germline): SGHTA, FQGNSA. This CDR3 reads CANVLAGLAATGELFF. The CDR3, as DNA: TGTGCCAACGTACTCGCGGGACTAGCGGCCACCGGGGAGCTGTTTTTT.

This clone was detected once. This rearrangement joins TRBV7-9 to TRBJ2-7, with 7 bases that match TRBD1. Germline V gives CDR1 SEHNR, CDR2 FQNEAQ (reference sequence). This CDR3 is 14 amino acids long. Trimming took 2 bases from V and 2 from J; bases not matched to a gene: 3. CDR3 nucleotide sequence: TGTGCCAGCAGCTTACGACAGGGTGCCTACGAGCAGTACTTC. Protein product: CASSLRQGAYEQYF.

J is TRBJ1-1 and V is TRBV6-2 or TRBV6-3; D is perhaps TRBD1 (5 bases). With 4 bases removed from V and 1 base from J, the gap between germline ends came to 10 bases. In germline, CDR1 is MNHEY, CDR2 SVGEGT. The CDR3 extends over 14 amino acids. The CDR3 nucleotides read TGTGCCAGCAGTTCCAGGGTGGGGAACACTGAAGCTTTCTTT. Its translation is CASSSRVGNTEAFF.

The chain couples TRBV11-3 to TRBJ2-1, with D perhaps TRBD1 or TRBD2 (6 bases each). The CDR3 is 16 amino acids. V was clipped by 0 bases and J by 1 base, with 10 bases between them. CDR1 is SGHNT and CDR2 is YENEEA in the germline V gene. The CDR3 DNA sequence: TGTGCCAGCAGCTTAGACAGGGGAGGATCCTACAATGAGCAGTTCTTC. As protein: CASSLDRGGSYNEQFF. Using reference TRBV11-3 and TRBJ2-1 for the parts outside the CDR3, the full variable domain is EAGVVQSPRYKIIEKKQPVAFWCNPISGHNTLYWYLQNLGQGPELLIRYENEEAVDDSQLPKDRFSAERLKGVDSTLKIQPAELGDSAVYLCASSLDRGGSYNEQFFGPGTRLTVL.

This chain links TRBV20-1 with TRBJ1-2; D gene unclear. This CDR3 contains 13 residues. V dropped 3 bases and J dropped 3 bases, with 11 bases sitting between them. Looked up from germline, CDR1 is DFQATT and CDR2 is SNEGSKA (reference sequence). CDR3 bases: TGCAGTGCTAGTGATCAGCCCGACTATGGCTACACCTTC. This encodes CSASDQPDYGYTF.

This sequence joins TRBV29-1 and TRBJ2-2; D gene uncertain. V was clipped by 1 base and J by 5 bases, with 8 bases between them. This CDR3 spans 13 amino acids. Germline CDR1 is SQVTM and CDR2 is ANQGSEA. CDR3: CSVEGLNTGELFF. As DNA, the CDR3 is TGCAGCGTTGAAGGGCTTAATACCGGGGAGCTGTTTTTT.

CDR3 sequence (DNA): TGTGCCAGTAGTATAGCACGGATTTATGGTAATGAAAAACTGTTTTTT. This encodes CASSIARIYGNEKLFF. This sequence joins TRBV19 and TRBJ1-4; D uncertain. The CDR3 contains 16 residues. From germline, CDR1 is LNHDA and CDR2 SQIVND (reference sequence). Trimming took 1 base from V and 4 from J, leaving 13 bases between them.

The chain joins TRBV4-3 to TRBJ1-3, with D possibly matching TRBD1 (5 bases). Trimming shortened V by 3 bases and J by 0 bases, and 9 bases separated the two germline ends. Looked up from germline, CDR1 is LGHNA and CDR2 is YSLEER. The CDR3 extends over 15 amino acids. Here the CDR3 reads CASSHSGTSGNTIYF. DNA for the CDR3: TGCGCCAGCAGCCATTCCGGGACCTCTGGAAACACCATATATTTT.

The chain recombines TRBV5-1 with TRBJ1-4, with D unresolved. This CDR3 comprises 13 residues. Per the germline V gene, CDR1 is SGHRS and CDR2 is YFSETQ. Trimming cost V 4 bases and J 0 bases, with 4 bases left between them. The CDR3 reads CASSGSTNEKLFF. CDR3 sequence (DNA): TGCGCCAGCAGCGGGTCAACTAATGAAAAACTGTTTTTT.